Listed here are 21 T cell receptor beta chains from one sample, sequenced in a study of T cell repertoires in cytomegalovirus infection. One entry per CDR3 protein results from TCRdb running MiXCR on the reads. This table holds more than 500,000 distinct CDR3 sequences, 16% found once. The sequencing input was CD8+ T cells from PBMCs. These receptors all stem from a human donor in good health (CMV status not recorded). Some clones in this sample may be carry-over from other donors' samples.

This clonotype was counted at least ten times. The CDR3 sequence: CASGVGQPQHF. DNA of the CDR3: TGTGCTAGTGGGGTCGGGCAGCCCCAGCATTTT. The chain couples TRBV12-5 to TRBJ1-5; D is unclear. The CDR3 length is 11 residues. Per the germline V gene, CDR1 is LGHNT and CDR2 is FRNRAP. Trimming removed 6 bases from V and 7 bases from J, with 7 bases in between.

This clonotype was recorded many times. CDR3 protein: CASSRQGASQPQHF. The CDR3 DNA reads TGTGCCAGCAGTAGACAGGGGGCGAGTCAGCCCCAGCATTTT. The chain joins TRBV2 to TRBJ1-5, with 10 bases that match TRBD1. V shed 5 bases, J shed 6 bases, and the junction held 4 bases outside the gene matches. CDR1 and CDR2 (germline): SNHLY, FYNNEI. The CDR3 runs 14 residues.

This clonotype was counted many times. V and J are TRBV2 and TRBJ1-2; D gene ambiguous. CDR3 size: 13 residues. Germline CDR1 and CDR2: SNHLY and FYNNEI. The V end lost 7 bases, the J end lost 8 bases, and 17 bases lay between the germline ends. The CDR3 DNA sequence: TGTGCCAGCACCGATAATATCGTCGAGGGCTACACCTTC. Amino acid sequence: CASTDNIVEGYTF.

This clonotype was detected ten times or more. The chain couples TRBV7-6 to TRBJ1-4, with no clear D. Between the trimmed V and J ends, which lost 8 bases and 5 bases, there was a span of 12 bases. From germline, CDR1 is SGHVS and CDR2 FNYEAQ. The CDR3 contains 13 residues. DNA of the CDR3: TGTGCCAGCGCTAGGGTGGGGAATGAAAAACTGTTTTTT. Translation: CASARVGNEKLFF.

The rearrangement joins TRBV7-6 to TRBJ2-2, with a possible D match to TRBD2 (6 bases). The CDR3 totals 15 residues. The germline V and J ends were trimmed by 1 base and 9 bases, with 15 bases remaining between them. Germline-derived CDR1 and CDR2 are SGHVS and FNYEAQ. CDR3 loop: CASSLVGGMTRELFF. CDR3 bases: TGTGCCAGCAGCTTAGTAGGCGGGATGACAAGGGAGCTGTTTTTT.

This chain uses TRBV4-1 with TRBJ2-1, with 12 nucleotides matching TRBD2. Germline-derived CDR1 and CDR2 are MGHRA and YSYEKL. The CDR3 sequence is 19 residues long. Trimming took 2 bases from V and 4 from J; bases not matched to a gene: 12. Here the CDR3 reads CASSQRGHGTSGLYNEQFF. The DNA of the CDR3 is TGCGCCAGCAGCCAAAGAGGGCATGGGACTAGCGGGCTATACAATGAGCAGTTCTTC.

This clonotype was seen a handful of times. This rearrangement joins TRBV28 to TRBJ2-3; 8 bases map to TRBD2. Per germline, CDR1 MDHEN and CDR2 SYDVKM. The CDR3 runs 16 residues. Trimming removed 3 bases from V and 1 base from J; junction bases left unmatched: 6. The CDR3 DNA reads TGTGCCAGCAGTTTTCTTGAAGCGGGAGGCACAGATACGCAGTATTTT. Amino acids: CASSFLEAGGTDTQYF.

This clonotype occurred many times. The chain joins TRBV2 to TRBJ1-1; D remains unclear. CDR1 and CDR2 (germline): SNHLY, FYNNEI. CDR3 length: 11 residues. Between the trimmed V and J ends, which lost 6 bases and 3 bases, there was a span of 5 bases. The CDR3 DNA is TGTGCCAGCAGGGCTTACACTGAAGCTTTCTTT. It yields the protein CASRAYTEAFF.

The chain is built from TRBV7-8 and TRBJ1-2, with a tentative D call TRBD1 (6 bases). The germline V and J ends were trimmed by 1 base and 7 bases, with 13 bases remaining between them. The CDR3 is 14 amino acids. The germline V gene encodes CDR1 SGHVS and CDR2 FQNEAQ. CDR3 loop: CASSLGRGAPGYTF. CDR3 sequence (DNA): TGTGCCAGCAGCTTAGGTCGGGGGGCTCCTGGCTACACCTTC.

On this clonotype itself: This may stem from a read error, because a much larger clone lies one nucleotide away. The conserved final phenylalanine or tryptophan is absent from the CDR3, which likely points to a read error. This chain links TRBV28 with TRBJ2-1; TRBD1 matches at 9 bases. CDR3 length: 15 amino acids. CDR1 MDHEN and CDR2 SYDVKM come from the germline V gene. Trimming removed 6 bases from V and 4 bases from J; junction bases left unmatched: 7. CDR3 loop: CASSHWTGAYNEQFL. As DNA, the CDR3 is TGTGCCAGCAGCCATTGGACAGGGGCATACAATGAGCAGTTCTTA.

This clonotype showed up many times. The chain is built from TRBV28 and TRBJ1-5; a weak D match, TRBD1 (6 bases). The CDR3 is 12 residues long. Germline lookup yields CDR1 MDHEN and CDR2 SYDVKM. V lost 7 bases and J lost 5, with 9 bases in between. CDR3 in DNA: TGTGCCAGCAACAGGGACTATCAGCCCCAGCATTTT. Translation gives CASNRDYQPQHF.

This clonotype was counted many times. This chain links TRBV7-9 with TRBJ2-7, with D uncertain. This CDR3 has 12 residues. Trimming removed 7 bases from V and 5 bases from J, with 12 bases in between. Germline lookup yields CDR1 SEHNR and CDR2 FQNEAQ (reference sequence). CDR3 region: CASKGPWDEQYF. CDR3 DNA sequence: TGTGCCAGCAAGGGCCCCTGGGACGAGCAGTACTTC.

As regards this clonotype: A much larger clone differs from this one at a single base, so this may be a read error. The genes are TRBV7-3 and TRBJ2-3; 9 positions agree with TRBD1. CDR1 is SGHTA and CDR2 is FQGTGA in the germline V gene. The CDR3 runs to 16 residues. The CDR3 region is CTSSSTTGGSTDTQYF. CDR3 nucleotides: TGTACCAGCAGCTCGACGACAGGGGGAAGCACAGATACGCAGTATTTT.

In its sample, this clonotype was seen many times. The J gene is TRBJ1-5, the V gene TRBV6-6; no clear D. V lost 7 bases and J 4 bases, leaving 14 bases between the germline ends. CDR3 length equals 14 residues. Germline V gives CDR1 MNHNY, CDR2 SVGAGI (reference sequence). The CDR3, as DNA: TGTGCCAGCACCCCGGATCGGGTTAATCAGCCCCAGCATTTT. It encodes CASTPDRVNQPQHF.

This chain connects TRBV5-1 to TRBJ2-7, with D perhaps matching TRBD1 (5 bases). The CDR3 totals 16 residues. Trimming pared 0 bases from V and 0 bases from J, leaving 13 bases between. CDR1 SGHRS and CDR2 YFSETQ come from the germline V gene. For the CDR3, the DNA is TGCGCCAGCAGCTTGGTAGTCAGGGTAAACTCCTACGAGCAGTACTTC. Translated: CASSLVVRVNSYEQYF.

This clonotype was counted only a few times. V gene TRBV28 combines with J gene TRBJ2-3; 10 bases line up with TRBD2. This CDR3 spans 15 amino acids. V lost 3 bases and J lost 6; bases outside the gene matches: 6. The V gene's germline CDR1 is MDHEN and CDR2 SYDVKM. The CDR3: CASSLGLAGDDTQYF. The CDR3 DNA is TGTGCCAGCAGTTTGGGGCTAGCGGGAGATGATACGCAGTATTTT.

This clonotype was seen ten or more times. This sequence joins TRBV7-3 and TRBJ2-2; TRBD1 matches at 7 bases. CDR3 length: 15 amino acids. CDR1 SGHTA and CDR2 FQGTGA come from the germline V gene. Losses at the gene ends were 4 bases for V and 1 base for J; bases not matched to a gene: 3. The CDR3 reads CASSSSGGNTGELFF. The CDR3 nucleotides are TGTGCCAGCAGCTCCTCAGGGGGGAACACCGGGGAGCTGTTTTTT.

This clonotype was counted only a few times. The V gene is TRBV9, the J gene TRBJ2-1, with D perhaps assigned TRBD1 or TRBD2 (6 bases each). This CDR3 has 16 residues. Germline V CDR1 and CDR2: SGDLS, YYNGEE. Trimming stripped 0 bases from V and 1 base from J, with 11 bases between. CDR3 sequence reads: CASSVEGGSSYNEQFF. DNA of the CDR3: TGTGCCAGCAGCGTAGAGGGGGGCTCATCCTACAATGAGCAGTTCTTC.

Note on this clonotype: The junction departs from the called germline gene at one end, perhaps through a read error. V is TRBV4-1 and J is TRBJ2-1; 9 bases line up with TRBD2. This CDR3 has 15 amino acids. Germline V gene lookup returns CDR1 MGHRA and CDR2 YSYEKL. Here the CDR3 DNA reads TGCGCCAGAAGCCTTGTTAGCGGGAGCTACAATGAGCAGTTCTTC. Protein: CARSLVSGSYNEQFF.

This clonotype showed up just a few times. V and J are TRBV27 and TRBJ2-3; possible D gene TRBD1, 6 bases. This CDR3 has 15 residues. Germline lookup yields CDR1 MNHEY and CDR2 SMNVEV (reference sequence). Trimming took off 7 bases at V and 4 bases at J, with 18 bases between the two ends. This CDR3 is CASTSLTGGPDTQYF. The CDR3 DNA sequence: TGTGCCAGCACCTCTCTGACAGGCGGTCCAGATACGCAGTATTTT.

This clonotype has only a few counts. The J gene is TRBJ1-2, the V gene TRBV9; D gene unclear. This CDR3 has 15 residues. CDR1 and CDR2 (germline): SGDLS, YYNGEE. Trimming stripped 0 bases from V and 2 bases from J, with 11 bases between. CDR3 residues: CASSVAEGPNYGYTF. DNA for the CDR3: TGTGCCAGCAGCGTAGCTGAGGGCCCAAACTATGGCTACACCTTC.